This T cell receptor beta chain was sequenced in a study of blood T cell repertoires in COVID-19. Study in general: The United States, Italy and Spain were the sources of the acute and convalescent COVID-19 samples.

By share of the sample, this clone is large. The repertoire was sequenced with immunoSEQ multiplex PCR; TCRdb's copy has only in-frame clones and lacks some. Seen here are approximately 71,000 clones, 60% to 85% observed once, and the top ten hold 23%. The CDR3 spans 14 residues. V lost 1 base, J lost 7 bases, and 14 bases lay in between. From germline, CDR1 is SQVTM and CDR2 ANQGSEA. Sequencing was done on a sample of peripheral blood. This receptor was obtained from a human donor in a cohort sampled during active COVID-19. The chain recombines TRBV29-1 with TRBJ2-1; D is perhaps TRBD2 (5 bases). The CDR3 DNA reads as TGCAGCGTTGAAGGGCAGGCAGAGGGTAATGAGCAGTTCTTC. Protein product: CSVEGQAEGNEQFF.